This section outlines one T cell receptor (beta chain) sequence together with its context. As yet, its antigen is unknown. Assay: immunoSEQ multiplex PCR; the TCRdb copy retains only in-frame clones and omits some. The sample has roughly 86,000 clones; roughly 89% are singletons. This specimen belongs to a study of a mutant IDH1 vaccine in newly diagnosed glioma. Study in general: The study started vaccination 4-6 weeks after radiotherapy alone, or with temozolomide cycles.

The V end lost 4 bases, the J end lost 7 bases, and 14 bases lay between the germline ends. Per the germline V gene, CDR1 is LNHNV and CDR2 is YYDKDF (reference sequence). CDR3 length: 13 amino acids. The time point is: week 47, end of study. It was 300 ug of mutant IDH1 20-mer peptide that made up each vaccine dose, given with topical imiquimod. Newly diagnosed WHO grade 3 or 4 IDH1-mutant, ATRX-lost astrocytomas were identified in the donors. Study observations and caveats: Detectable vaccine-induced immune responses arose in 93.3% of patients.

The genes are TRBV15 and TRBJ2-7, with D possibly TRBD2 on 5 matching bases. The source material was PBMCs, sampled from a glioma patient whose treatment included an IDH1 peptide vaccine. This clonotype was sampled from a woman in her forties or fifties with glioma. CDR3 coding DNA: TGTGCCACCAGCAAAGCGGCTGATCGGGAGCAGTACTTC. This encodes CATSKAADREQYF.